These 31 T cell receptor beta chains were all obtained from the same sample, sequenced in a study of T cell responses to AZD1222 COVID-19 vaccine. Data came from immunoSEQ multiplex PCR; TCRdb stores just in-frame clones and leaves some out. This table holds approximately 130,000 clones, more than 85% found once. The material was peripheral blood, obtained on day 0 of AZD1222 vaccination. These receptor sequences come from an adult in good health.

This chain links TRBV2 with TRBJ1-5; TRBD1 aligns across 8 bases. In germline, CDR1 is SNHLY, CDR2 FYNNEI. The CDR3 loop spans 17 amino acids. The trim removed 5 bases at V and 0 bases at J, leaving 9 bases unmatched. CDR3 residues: CASSKQGARVSNQPQHF. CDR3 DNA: TGTGCCAGCAGTAAGCAGGGGGCACGGGTTAGCAATCAGCCCCAGCATTTT.

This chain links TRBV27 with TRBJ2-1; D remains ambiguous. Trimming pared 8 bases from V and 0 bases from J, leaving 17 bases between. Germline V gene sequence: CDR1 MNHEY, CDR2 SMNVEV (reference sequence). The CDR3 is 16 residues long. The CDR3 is CASGSLDGVSYNEQFF. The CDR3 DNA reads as TGTGCCAGCGGGTCGCTTGACGGAGTCTCCTACAATGAGCAGTTCTTC.

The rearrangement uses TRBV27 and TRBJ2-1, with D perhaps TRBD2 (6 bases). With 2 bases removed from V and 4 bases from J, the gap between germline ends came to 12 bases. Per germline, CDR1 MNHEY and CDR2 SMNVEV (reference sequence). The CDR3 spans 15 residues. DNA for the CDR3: TGTGCCAGCAGTTTAGGAGGGGTCGGGTACAATGAGCAGTTCTTC. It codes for CASSLGGVGYNEQFF.

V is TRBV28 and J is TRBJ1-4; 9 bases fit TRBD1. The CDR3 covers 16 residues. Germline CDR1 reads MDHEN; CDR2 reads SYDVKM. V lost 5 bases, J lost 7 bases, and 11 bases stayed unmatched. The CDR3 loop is CASSPRGAGQGEKLFF. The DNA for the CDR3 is TGTGCCAGCAGTCCGCGGGGGGCGGGACAGGGTGAAAAACTGTTTTTT.

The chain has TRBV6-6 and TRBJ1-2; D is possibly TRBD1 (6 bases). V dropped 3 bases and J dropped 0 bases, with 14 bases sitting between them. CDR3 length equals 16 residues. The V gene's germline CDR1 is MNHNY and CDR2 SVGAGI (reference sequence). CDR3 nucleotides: TGTGCCAGCAGTTATTCAGGGGTAGAGGCTAACTATGGCTACACCTTC. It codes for CASSYSGVEANYGYTF.

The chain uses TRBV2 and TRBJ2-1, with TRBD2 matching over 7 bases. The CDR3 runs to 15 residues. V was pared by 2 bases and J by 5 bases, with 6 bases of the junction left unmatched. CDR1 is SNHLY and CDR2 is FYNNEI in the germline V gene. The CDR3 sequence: CASSEWASGNNEQFF. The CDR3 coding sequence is TGTGCCAGCAGTGAATGGGCTAGCGGAAACAATGAGCAGTTCTTC.

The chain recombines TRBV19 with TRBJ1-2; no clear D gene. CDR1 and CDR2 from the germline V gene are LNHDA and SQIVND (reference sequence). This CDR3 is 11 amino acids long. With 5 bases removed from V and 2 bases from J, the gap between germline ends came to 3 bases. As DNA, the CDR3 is TGTGCCAGTAGTGTAAACTATGGCTACACCTTC. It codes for CASSVNYGYTF.

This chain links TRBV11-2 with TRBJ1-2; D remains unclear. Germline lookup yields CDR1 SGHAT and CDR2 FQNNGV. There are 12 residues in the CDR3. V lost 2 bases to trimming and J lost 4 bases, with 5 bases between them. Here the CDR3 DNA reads TGTGCCAGCAGCTTAAGCAGCTATGGCTACACCTTC. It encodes CASSLSSYGYTF.

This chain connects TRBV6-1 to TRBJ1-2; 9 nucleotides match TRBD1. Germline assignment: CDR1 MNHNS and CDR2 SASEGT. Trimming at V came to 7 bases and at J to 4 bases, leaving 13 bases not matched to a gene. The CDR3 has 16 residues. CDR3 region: CASTDGPGQGSYGYTF. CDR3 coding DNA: TGTGCCAGCACTGACGGGCCGGGACAGGGCAGCTATGGCTACACCTTC.

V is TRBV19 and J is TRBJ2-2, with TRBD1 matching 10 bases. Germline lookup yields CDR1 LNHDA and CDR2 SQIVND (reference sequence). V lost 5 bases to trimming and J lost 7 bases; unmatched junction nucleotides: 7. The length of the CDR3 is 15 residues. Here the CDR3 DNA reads TGTGCCAGTAGTCGGGGACAGGGGATAGGCGGGGAGCTGTTTTTT. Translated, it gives CASSRGQGIGGELFF.

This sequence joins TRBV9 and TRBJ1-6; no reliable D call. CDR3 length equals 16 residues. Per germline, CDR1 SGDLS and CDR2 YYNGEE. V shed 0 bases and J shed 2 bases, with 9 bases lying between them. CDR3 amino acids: CASSVGVLAYNSPLHF. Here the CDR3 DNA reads TGTGCCAGCAGCGTAGGGGTCCTCGCCTATAATTCACCCCTCCACTTT.

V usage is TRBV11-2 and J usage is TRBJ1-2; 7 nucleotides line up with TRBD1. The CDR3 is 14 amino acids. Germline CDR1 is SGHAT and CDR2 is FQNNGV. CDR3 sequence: CVTRRLGQRGRYTF. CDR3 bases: TGTGTTACGCGGAGGTTGGGACAGCGCGGAAGATACACCTTC.

Written as DNA, the CDR3 is TGTGCCAGCAGCTCCACGAACCGGGACAGGGTACCATACGAGCAGTACTTC. It encodes CASSSTNRDRVPYEQYF. The V call is TRBV7-9, the J call TRBJ2-7; 9 nucleotides match TRBD1. The ends lost 4 bases at V and 4 bases at J; junction bases unmatched: 14. This CDR3 has 17 residues. Germline V gene data show CDR1 as SEHNR and CDR2 as FQNEAQ (reference sequence).

This chain's CDR3 is CACGGDLSGANVLTF. Here the CDR3 DNA reads TGTGCCTGCGGTGGGGACCTCTCTGGGGCCAACGTCCTGACTTTC. The gene calls are TRBV30 and TRBJ2-6; either TRBD1 or TRBD2 may fit D (5 bases each). Trimming took 6 bases from V and 0 from J, leaving 12 bases between them. Germline-derived CDR1 and CDR2 are GTSNPN and SVGIG (reference sequence). The CDR3 has 15 amino acids.

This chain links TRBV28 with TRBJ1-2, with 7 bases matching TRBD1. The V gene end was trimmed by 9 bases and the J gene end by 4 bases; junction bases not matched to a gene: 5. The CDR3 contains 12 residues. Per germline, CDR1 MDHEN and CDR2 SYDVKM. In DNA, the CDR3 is TGTGCCAGTAGACAGGGCTCCTATGGCTACACCTTC. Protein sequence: CASRQGSYGYTF.

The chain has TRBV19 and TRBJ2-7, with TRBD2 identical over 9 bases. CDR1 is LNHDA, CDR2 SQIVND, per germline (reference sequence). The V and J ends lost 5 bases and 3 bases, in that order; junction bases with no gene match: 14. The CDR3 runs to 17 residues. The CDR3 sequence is CASSLGPLAGEGYEQYF. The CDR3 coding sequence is TGTGCCAGTAGTCTGGGCCCGTTAGCGGGAGAGGGCTACGAGCAGTACTTC.

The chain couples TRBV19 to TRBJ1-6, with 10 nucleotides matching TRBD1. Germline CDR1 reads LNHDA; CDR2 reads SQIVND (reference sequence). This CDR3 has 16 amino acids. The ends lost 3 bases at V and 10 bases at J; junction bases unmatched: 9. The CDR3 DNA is TGTGCCAGTAGTATGGGGACAGGGGCGTTCGGATCACCCCTCCACTTT. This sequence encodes CASSMGTGAFGSPLHF.

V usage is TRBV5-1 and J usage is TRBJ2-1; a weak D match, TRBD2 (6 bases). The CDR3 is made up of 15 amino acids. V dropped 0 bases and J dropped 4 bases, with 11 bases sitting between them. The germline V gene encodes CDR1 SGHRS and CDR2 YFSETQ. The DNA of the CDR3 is TGCGCCAGCAGCTTGGCACCTAGCGTATACAATGAGCAGTTCTTC. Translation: CASSLAPSVYNEQFF.

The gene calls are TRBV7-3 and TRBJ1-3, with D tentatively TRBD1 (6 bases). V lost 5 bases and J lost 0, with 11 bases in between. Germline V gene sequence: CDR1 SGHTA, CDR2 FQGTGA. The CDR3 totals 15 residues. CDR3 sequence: CASSETGFSGNTIYF. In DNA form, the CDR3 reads TGTGCCAGCAGCGAGACAGGATTCTCTGGAAACACCATATATTTT. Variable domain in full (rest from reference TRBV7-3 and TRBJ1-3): GAGVSQTPSNKVTEKGKYVELRCDPISGHTALYWYRQSLGQGPEFLIYFQGTGAADDSGLPNDRFFAVRPEGSVSTLKIQRTERGDSAVYLCASSETGFSGNTIYFGEGSWLTVV.

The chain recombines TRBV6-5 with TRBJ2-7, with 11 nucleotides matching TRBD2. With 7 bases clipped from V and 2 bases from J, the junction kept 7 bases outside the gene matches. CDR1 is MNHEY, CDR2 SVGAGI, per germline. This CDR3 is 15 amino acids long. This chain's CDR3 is CASNPTSGAPYEQYF. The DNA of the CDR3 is TGTGCCAGCAATCCGACTAGCGGGGCGCCCTACGAGCAGTACTTC.

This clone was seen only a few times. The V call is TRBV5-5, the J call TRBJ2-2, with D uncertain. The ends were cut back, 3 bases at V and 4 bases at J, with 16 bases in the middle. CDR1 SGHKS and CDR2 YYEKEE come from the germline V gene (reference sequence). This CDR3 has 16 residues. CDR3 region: CASSSPFSDATGELFF. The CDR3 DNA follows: TGTGCCAGCAGCTCCCCCTTTTCAGACGCCACCGGGGAGCTGTTTTTT.

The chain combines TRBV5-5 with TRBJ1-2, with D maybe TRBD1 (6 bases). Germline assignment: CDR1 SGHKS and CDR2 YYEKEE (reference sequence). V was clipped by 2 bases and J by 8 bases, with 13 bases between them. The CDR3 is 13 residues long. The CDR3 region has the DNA TGTGCCAGCAGCTTTGTGGAGGGGGGAGGCTACACCTTC. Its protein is CASSFVEGGGYTF. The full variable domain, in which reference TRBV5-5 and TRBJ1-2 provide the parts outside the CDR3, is DAGVTQSPTHLIKTRGQQVTLRCSPISGHKSVSWYQQVLGQGPQFIFQYYEKEERGRGNFPDRFSARQFPNYSSELNVNALLLGDSALYLCASSFVEGGGYTFGSGTRLTVV.

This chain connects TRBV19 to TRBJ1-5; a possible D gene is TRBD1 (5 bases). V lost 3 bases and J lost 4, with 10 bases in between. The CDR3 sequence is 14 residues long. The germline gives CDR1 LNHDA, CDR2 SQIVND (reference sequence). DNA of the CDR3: TGTGCCAGTAGTATCCAGGGCCTGAATCAGCCCCAGCATTTT. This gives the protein CASSIQGLNQPQHF. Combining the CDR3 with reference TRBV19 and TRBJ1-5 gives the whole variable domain DGGITQSPKYLFRKEGQNVTLSCEQNLNHDAMYWYRQDPGQGLRLIYYSQIVNDFQKGDIAEGYSVSREKKESFPLTVTSAQKNPTAFYLCASSIQGLNQPQHFGDGTRLSIL.

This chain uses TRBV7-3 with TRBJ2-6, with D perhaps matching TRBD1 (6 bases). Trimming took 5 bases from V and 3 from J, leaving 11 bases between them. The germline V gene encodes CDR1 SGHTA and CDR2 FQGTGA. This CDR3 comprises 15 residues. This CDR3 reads CASSGRDNGANVLTF. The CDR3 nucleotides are TGTGCCAGCAGCGGCCGGGACAATGGGGCCAACGTCCTGACTTTC.

CDR3 sequence reads: CASSPTSGGTYEQYF. The CDR3 bases are TGCGCCAGCAGCCCAACTAGCGGGGGGACCTACGAGCAGTACTTC. The chain uses TRBV4-1 and TRBJ2-7, with 12 bases lining up with TRBD2. J lost 2 bases, V lost 4 bases, and 3 bases had no gene match. Germline loops: CDR1 MGHRA, CDR2 YSYEKL. This CDR3 spans 15 amino acids.

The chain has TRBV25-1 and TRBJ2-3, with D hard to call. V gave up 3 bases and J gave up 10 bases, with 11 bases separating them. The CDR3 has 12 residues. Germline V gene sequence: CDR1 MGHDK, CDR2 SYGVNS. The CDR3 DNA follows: TGTGCCAGCAGTGACTACTACGGCCCGCAGTATTTT. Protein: CASSDYYGPQYF.

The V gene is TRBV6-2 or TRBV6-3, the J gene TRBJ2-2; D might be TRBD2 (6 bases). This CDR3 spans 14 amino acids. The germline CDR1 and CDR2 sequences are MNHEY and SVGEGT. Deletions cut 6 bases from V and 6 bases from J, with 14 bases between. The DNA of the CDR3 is TGTGCCAGCAGCCGGACTACCTTCCCCGGGGAGCTGTTTTTT. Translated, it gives CASSRTTFPGELFF.

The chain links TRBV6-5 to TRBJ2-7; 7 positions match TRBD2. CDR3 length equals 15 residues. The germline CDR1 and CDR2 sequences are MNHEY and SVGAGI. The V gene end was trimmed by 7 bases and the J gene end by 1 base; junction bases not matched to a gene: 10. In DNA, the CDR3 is TGTGCCAGCAAACCCGGACTAGTCTTTTCCTACGAGCAGTACTTC. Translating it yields CASKPGLVFSYEQYF.

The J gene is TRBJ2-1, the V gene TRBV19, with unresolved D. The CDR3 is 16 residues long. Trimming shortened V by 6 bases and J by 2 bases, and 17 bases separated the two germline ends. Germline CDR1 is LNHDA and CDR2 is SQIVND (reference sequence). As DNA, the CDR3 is TGTGCCAGTAGCGGGTCGACAAATCGCGCCTACAATGAGCAGTTCTTC. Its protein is CASSGSTNRAYNEQFF.

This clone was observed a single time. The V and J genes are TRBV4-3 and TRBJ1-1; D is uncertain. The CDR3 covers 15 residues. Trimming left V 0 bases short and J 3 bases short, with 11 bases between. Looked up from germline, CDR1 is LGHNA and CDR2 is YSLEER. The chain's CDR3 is CASSQDGRADTEAFF. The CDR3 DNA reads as TGCGCCAGCAGCCAAGATGGGAGGGCGGACACTGAAGCTTTCTTT.

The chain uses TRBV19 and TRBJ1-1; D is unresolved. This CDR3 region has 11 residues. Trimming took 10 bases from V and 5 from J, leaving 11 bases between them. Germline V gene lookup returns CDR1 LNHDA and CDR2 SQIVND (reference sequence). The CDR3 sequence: CAILGRTEAFF. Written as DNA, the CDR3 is TGTGCCATTTTGGGAAGAACTGAAGCTTTCTTT.